The rows below give T cell receptor beta chains drawn from one sample of a study of T cell changes during pregnancy in multiple sclerosis. Method: immunoSEQ multiplex PCR; TCRdb's copy keeps in-frame clones and lacks some. This sample has approximately 50,000 clones, with around 90% found just once. The sequencing used CD8+ T cells from peripheral blood mononuclear cells, collected after pregnancy. These receptors all stem from a female donor with multiple sclerosis, enrolled in a pregnancy study. Both conserved end residues are part of each CDR3. Each record gives: clone size, V gene, D gene, J gene, CDR3 DNA, CDR3 protein. A D gene is named only where the DNA matches it firmly. Clone size is shown for a subset of rows, as once, few, many or a class of expanded clone.

NA,TRBV5-5,NA,TRBJ1-1,TGTGCCAGCAGCCCGGGGGGTATGAACACTGAAGCTTTCTTT,CASSPGGMNTEAFF
NA,TRBV29-1,TRBD2,TRBJ2-1,TGCAGCGTTGCGCTAGCGGACAATGAGCAGTTCTTC,CSVALADNEQFF
NA,TRBV27,NA,TRBJ1-1,TGTGCCAGCGGCCCAACAGGGCCCACTGAAGCTTTCTTT,CASGPTGPTEAFF
once,TRBV15,TRBD1,TRBJ2-1,TGTGCCACCAGATTGGACAGGGGGAGCCCCAATGAGCAGTTCTTC,CATRLDRGSPNEQFF
NA,TRBV11-2,TRBD2,TRBJ2-1,TGTGCCAGCAGCTTAGACCTGGACTGGGGGGGGTACAATGAGCAGTTCTTC,CASSLDLDWGGYNEQFF
NA,TRBV19,TRBD1,TRBJ1-4,TGTGCCAGTAGCTCGCCGGGACAGGAGGGGGAAAGACTGTTTTTT,CASSSPGQEGERLFF
NA,TRBV13,NA,TRBJ2-2,TGTGCCAGCAGCTTGCAGGGGGGGGAGCTGTTTTTT,CASSLQGGELFF
few,TRBV5-6,TRBD1,TRBJ1-1,TGTGCCAGCAGCTTACAGGGGGACACTGAAGCTTTCTTT,CASSLQGDTEAFF
NA,TRBV9,TRBD2,TRBJ2-5,TGTGCCAGCAGCCCGGAGAGGGTCGGCGGGGGGGCGGAGACCCAGTACTTC,CASSPERVGGGAETQYF
NA,TRBV9,TRBD2,TRBJ2-5,TGTGCCAGCAGCGGGGGGGGGATCCAAGAGACCCAGTACTTC,CASSGGGIQETQYF
once,TRBV7-9,TRBD1,TRBJ1-2,TGTGCCAGCAGCTTACTAGACAGGGAAGACTATGGCTACACCTTC,CASSLLDREDYGYTF
NA,TRBV11-2,TRBD1,TRBJ1-5,TGTGCCAGCAGCTGGGACGGGACAGGTGGTCAGCCCCAGCATTTT,CASSWDGTGGQPQHF
NA,TRBV6-1,NA,TRBJ1-3,TGTGCCAGCACCGGACACTACTCTGGAAACACCATATATTTT,CASTGHYSGNTIYF
NA,TRBV6-1,NA,TRBJ1-2,TGTGCCAGCAGTGAATCGGCCAGGATGACCTATGGCTACACCTTC,CASSESARMTYGYTF
NA,TRBV13,NA,TRBJ1-1,TGTGCCAGCAGCTTCGAACAGGGTTTGGGGTTCATGAACACTGAAGCTTTCTTT,CASSFEQGLGFMNTEAFF
NA,TRBV25-1,TRBD2,TRBJ2-1,TGTGCCAGCAGTGAACTAGCGGGCTTATACAATGAGCAGTTCTTC,CASSELAGLYNEQFF